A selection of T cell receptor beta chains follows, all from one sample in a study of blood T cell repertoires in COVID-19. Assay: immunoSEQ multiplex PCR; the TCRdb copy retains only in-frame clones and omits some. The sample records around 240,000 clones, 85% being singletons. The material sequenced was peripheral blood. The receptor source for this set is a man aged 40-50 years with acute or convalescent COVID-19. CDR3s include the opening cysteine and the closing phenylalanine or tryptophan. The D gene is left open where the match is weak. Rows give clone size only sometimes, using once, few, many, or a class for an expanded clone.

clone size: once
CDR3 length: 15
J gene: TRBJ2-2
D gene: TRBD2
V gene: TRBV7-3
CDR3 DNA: TGTGCCAGCAGCTTAATGACTAGCGGCACCGGGGAGCTGTTTTTT
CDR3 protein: CASSLMTSGTGELFF

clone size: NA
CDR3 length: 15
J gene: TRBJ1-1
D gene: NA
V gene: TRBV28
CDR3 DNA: TGTGCCAGCAGTCGAAGGGGGACGGGGAACACTGAAGCTTTCTTT
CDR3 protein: CASSRRGTGNTEAFF

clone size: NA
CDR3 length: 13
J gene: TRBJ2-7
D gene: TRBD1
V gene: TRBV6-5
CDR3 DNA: TGTGCCAGCAGCGGGGACAGCTCCTACGAGCAGTACTTC
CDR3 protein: CASSGDSSYEQYF

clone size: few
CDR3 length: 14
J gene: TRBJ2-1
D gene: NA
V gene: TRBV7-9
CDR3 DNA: TGTGCCAGCAGCTTTCGGGGAGATTACAATGAGCAGTTCTTC
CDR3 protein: CASSFRGDYNEQFF

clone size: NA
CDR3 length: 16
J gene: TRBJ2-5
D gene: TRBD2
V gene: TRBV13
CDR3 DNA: TGTGCCAGCAGCTTTCTAGCGGGGGGGAAGAGGGAGACCCAGTACTTC
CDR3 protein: CASSFLAGGKRETQYF

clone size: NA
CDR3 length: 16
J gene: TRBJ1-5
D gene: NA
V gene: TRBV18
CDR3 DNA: TGTGCCAGCTCACCAACAGGGCCTTATAGCAATCAGCCCCAGCATTTT
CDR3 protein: CASSPTGPYSNQPQHF

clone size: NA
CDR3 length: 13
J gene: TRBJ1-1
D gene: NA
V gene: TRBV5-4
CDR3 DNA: TGTGCCAGCAGCGTGCAGTTCGACACTGAAGCTTTCTTT
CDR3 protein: CASSVQFDTEAFF

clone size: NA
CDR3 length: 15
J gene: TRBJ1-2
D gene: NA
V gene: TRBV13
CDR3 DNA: TGTGCCAGCAGCTTAGGGGCCCTCCCTAACTATGGCTACACCTTC
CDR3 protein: CASSLGALPNYGYTF

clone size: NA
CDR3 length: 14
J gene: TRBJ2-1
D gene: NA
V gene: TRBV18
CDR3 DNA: TGTGCCAGCTCACTTGACAGAATTTGGAATGAGCAGTTCTTC
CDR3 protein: CASSLDRIWNEQFF

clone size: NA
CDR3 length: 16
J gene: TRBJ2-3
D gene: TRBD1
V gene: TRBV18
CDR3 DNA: TGTGCCAGCTCCCCGAGGACAGGGAGTCCCACAGATACGCAGTATTTT
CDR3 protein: CASSPRTGSPTDTQYF

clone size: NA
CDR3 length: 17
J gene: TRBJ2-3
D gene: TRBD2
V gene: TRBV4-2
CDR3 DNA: TGTGCCAGCAGCCCACGACTAGCGGGGGATCCCACAGATACGCAGTATTTT
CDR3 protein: CASSPRLAGDPTDTQYF

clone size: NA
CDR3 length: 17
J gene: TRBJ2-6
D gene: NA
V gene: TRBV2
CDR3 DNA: TGTGCCAGCAGTGTTTCAGGACTGACATCTGGGGCCAACGTCCTGACTTTC
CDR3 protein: CASSVSGLTSGANVLTF

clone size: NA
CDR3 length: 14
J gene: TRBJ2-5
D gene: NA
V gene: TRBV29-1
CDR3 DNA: TGCAGCGCCAAGGCGAGGACAGCGCAAGAGACCCAGTACTTC
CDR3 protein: CSAKARTAQETQYF

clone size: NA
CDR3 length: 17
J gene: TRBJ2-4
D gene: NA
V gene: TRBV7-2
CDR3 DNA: TGTGCCAGCAGCTTAGGTGGGAGTAGCCTCCCTCTCGACATTCAGTACTTC
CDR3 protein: CASSLGGSSLPLDIQYF

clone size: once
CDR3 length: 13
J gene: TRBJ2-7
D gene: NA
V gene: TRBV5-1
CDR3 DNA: TGCGCCAGCAGCTATTTTTCACAGGGTGAGCAGTACTTC
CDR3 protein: CASSYFSQGEQYF

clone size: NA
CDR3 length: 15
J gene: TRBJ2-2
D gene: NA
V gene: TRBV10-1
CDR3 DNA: TGCGCCAGCACCGAGGGGGACCGTAACACCGGGGAGCTGTTTTTT
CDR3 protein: CASTEGDRNTGELFF

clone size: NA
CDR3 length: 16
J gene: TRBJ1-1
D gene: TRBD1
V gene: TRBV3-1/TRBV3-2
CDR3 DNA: TGTGCCAGCAGCCAAGAAAGGGGACAGGGAAATGGTGAAGCTTTCTTT
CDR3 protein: CASSQERGQGNGEAFF

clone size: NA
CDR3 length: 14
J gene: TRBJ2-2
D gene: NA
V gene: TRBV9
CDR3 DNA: TGTGCCAGCAGCGGGGGGCGCGACACCGGGGAGCTGTTTTTT
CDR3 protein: CASSGGRDTGELFF

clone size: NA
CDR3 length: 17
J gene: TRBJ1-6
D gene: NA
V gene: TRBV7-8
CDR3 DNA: TGTGCCAGCAGTCTTACGGGGATTAGCTCCTATAATTCACCCCTCCACTTT
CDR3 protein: CASSLTGISSYNSPLHF

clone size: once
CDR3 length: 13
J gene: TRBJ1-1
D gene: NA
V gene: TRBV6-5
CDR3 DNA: TGTGCCAGCAGTCCGAACAGGGTCACTGAAGCTTTCTTT
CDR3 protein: CASSPNRVTEAFF

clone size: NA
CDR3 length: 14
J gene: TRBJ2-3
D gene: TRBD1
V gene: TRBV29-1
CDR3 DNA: TGCAGCGTTGAAGAGGGACAGGGCACAGATACGCAGTATTTT
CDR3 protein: CSVEEGQGTDTQYF

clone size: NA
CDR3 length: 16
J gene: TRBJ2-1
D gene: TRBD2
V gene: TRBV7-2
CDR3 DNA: TGTGCCAGCAGTTTTAGCGGGCTGAGCTCCTACAATGAGCAGTTCTTC
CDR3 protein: CASSFSGLSSYNEQFF

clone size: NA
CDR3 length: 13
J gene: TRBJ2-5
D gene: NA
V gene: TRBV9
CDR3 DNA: TGTGCCAGCAGCGTAGGAGGGAAGGAGACCCAGTACTTC
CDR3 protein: CASSVGGKETQYF

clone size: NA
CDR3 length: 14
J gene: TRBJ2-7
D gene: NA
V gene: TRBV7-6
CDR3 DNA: TGTGCCAGCAGCCCGTCAGACAGCTCCTACGAGCAGTACTTC
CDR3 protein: CASSPSDSSYEQYF

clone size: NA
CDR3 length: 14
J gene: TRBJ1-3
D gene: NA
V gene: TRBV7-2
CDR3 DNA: TGTGCCAGCAGCCCCTTCGTAAACGCGGACACCATATATTTT
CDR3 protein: CASSPFVNADTIYF

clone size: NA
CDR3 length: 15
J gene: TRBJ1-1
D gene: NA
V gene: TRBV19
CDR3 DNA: TGTGCCAGTAGTATAGGGCGGGGGGCGCGGACTGAAGCTTTCTTT
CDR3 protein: CASSIGRGARTEAFF

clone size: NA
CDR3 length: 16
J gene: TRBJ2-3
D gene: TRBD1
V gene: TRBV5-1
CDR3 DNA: TGCGCCAGCACCCCGGGACAGATGAAAACCACAGATACGCAGTATTTT
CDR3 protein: CASTPGQMKTTDTQYF

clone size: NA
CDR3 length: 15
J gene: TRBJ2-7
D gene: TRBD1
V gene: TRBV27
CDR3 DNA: TGTGCCAGCAGTCCTACACAGGGGTCTGGCGACGAGCAGTACTTC
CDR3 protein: CASSPTQGSGDEQYF

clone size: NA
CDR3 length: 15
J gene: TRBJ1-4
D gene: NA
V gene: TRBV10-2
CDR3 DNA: TGCGCCAGCAGTCCGGGAGGCAAGATTCGTGAAAAACTGTTTTTT
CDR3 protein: CASSPGGKIREKLFF

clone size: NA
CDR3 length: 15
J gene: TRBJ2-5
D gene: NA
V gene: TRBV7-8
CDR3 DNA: TGTGCCAGCAGCTTAGAACGGGGGGCGTTGGAGACCCAGTACTTC
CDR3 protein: CASSLERGALETQYF

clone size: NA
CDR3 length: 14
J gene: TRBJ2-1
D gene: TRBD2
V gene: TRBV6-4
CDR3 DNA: TGTGCCAGCAGCGTAGCGGGGGGGGTGGATGAGCAGTTCTTC
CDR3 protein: CASSVAGGVDEQFF

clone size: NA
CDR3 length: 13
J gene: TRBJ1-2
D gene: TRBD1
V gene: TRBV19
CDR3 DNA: TGTGCCAGTACCCGGACAGGGGCGGAAGGCTACACCTTC
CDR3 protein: CASTRTGAEGYTF

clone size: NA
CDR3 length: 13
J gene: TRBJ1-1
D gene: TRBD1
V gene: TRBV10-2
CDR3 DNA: TGCGCCAGCAGTAGACAGGGGCGCACTGAAGCTTTCTTT
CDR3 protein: CASSRQGRTEAFF

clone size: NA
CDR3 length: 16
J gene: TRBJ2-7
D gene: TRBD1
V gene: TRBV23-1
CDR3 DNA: TGCGCCAGCAGTCCCAGGGGGCGCTTGAGGACCTACGAGCAGTACTTC
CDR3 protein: CASSPRGRLRTYEQYF

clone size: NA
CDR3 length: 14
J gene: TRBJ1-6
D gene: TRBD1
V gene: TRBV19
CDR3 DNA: TGTGCCAGTAGTCGGGACAGGGAAGTCTCACCCCTCCACTTT
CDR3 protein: CASSRDREVSPLHF

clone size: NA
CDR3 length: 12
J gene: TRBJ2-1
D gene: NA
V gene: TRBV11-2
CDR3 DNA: TGTGCCAGCAGCTTCGGCAGCGGGCAGGGGTTCTTC
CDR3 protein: CASSFGSGQGFF

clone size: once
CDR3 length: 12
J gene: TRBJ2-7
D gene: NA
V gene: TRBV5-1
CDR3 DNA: TGCGCCAGCAGCTTGGGAGTCTACGAGCAGTACTTC
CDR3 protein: CASSLGVYEQYF